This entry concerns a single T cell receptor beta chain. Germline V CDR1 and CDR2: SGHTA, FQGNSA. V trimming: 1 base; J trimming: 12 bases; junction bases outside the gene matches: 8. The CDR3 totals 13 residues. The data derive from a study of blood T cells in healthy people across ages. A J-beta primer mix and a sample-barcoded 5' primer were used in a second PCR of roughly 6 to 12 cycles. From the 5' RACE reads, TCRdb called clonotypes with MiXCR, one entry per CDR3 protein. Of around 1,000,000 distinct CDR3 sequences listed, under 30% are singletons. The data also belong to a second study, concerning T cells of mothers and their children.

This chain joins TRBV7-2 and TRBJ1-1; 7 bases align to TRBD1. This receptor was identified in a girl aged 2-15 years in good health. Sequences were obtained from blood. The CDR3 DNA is TGTGCCAGCAGCTTAGGGAGCCCGACAGGGCCTTTCTTT. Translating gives CASSLGSPTGPFF.